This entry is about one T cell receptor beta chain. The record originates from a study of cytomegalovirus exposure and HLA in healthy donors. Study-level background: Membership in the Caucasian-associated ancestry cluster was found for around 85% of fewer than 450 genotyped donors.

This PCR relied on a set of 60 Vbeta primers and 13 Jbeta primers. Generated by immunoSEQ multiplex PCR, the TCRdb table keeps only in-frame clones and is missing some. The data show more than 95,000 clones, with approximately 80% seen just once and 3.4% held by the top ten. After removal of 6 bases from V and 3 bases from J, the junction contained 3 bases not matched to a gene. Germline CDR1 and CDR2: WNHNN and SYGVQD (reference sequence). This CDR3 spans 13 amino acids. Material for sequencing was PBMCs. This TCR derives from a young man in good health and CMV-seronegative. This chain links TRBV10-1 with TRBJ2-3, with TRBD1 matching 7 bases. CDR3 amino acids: CASRQGITDTQYF. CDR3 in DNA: TGCGCCAGCAGACAGGGGATAACAGATACGCAGTATTTT.